Following are 14 T cell receptor beta chains from one sample sequenced in a study of CD8+CD57+ T cells in acquired aplastic anemia (dated by TCRdb to 2017 to 2018). TCRdb records Illumina HiSeq 2000 as the sequencer. Genomic DNA was used as template for profiling of TCR beta VDJ combinations and CDR3 sequences. TCRdb reworked the public reads: Q25 trimming with fastp, MiXCR clone assembly, productive beta chains retained. CDR3 protein sequences are deduplicated, and each keeps its most common genes and DNA. For this sample the table gives about 190,000 distinct CDR3 sequences, of which more than 45% were detected only once. About 8.8% of the sample lies in the top ten. Expansion of CD8+CD57+ cells had been shown by flow cytometry in the patients chosen for sequencing. The sequenced sample was sorted CD4+, CD8+, or CD8+CD57+ T cells (not recorded which) from PBMCs. These receptors were collected from a human donor with aplastic anemia.

About this clonotype: A much larger clone sits a single nucleotide away, making a read error possible. This rearrangement joins TRBV19 to TRBJ1-4; 8 bases fit TRBD1. In germline, CDR1 is LNHDA, CDR2 SQIVND (reference sequence). Trimming removed 7 bases from V and 12 bases from J; junction bases left unmatched: 13. This CDR3 is 14 amino acids long. The CDR3, as DNA: TGTGCCAGTACTACAGGGGGGGTTGGGGAAGAACTGTTTTTT. This codes for CASTTGGVGEELFF.

The V call is TRBV11-2, the J call TRBJ1-3; D unclear. Per the germline V gene, CDR1 is SGHAT and CDR2 is FQNNGV. The V end was cut by 5 bases, the J end by 0 bases, with 8 bases between. The CDR3 runs 14 residues. The DNA for the CDR3 is TGTGCCAGCAGCCCGGCCCGCTCTGGAAACACCATATATTTT. As protein: CASSPARSGNTIYF.

This clonotype occurred many times. This sequence joins TRBV6-1 and TRBJ2-7; D gene unclear. Germline V gene data show CDR1 as MNHNS and CDR2 as SASEGT. The CDR3 totals 14 residues. Trimming stripped 6 bases from V and 5 bases from J, with 17 bases between. The CDR3 is CASRTNIGSHEQYF. The CDR3 DNA is TGTGCCAGCAGGACAAACATAGGGTCTCACGAGCAGTACTTC.

This chain links TRBV5-4 with TRBJ2-7; 12 nucleotides match TRBD2. From germline, CDR1 is SGHNT and CDR2 YYREEE (reference sequence). There are 16 residues in the CDR3. The V segment lost 3 bases and the J segment 1 base; nucleotides outside the gene matches: 5. The CDR3 loop reads CASSSTLAGGSYEQYF. DNA of the CDR3: TGTGCCAGCAGCTCGACACTAGCGGGGGGATCCTACGAGCAGTACTTC.

This clonotype was seen ten or more times. The CDR3 DNA reads as TGTGCCAGTAAGACAAGGGGGGGCACAGATACGCAGTATTTT. Protein sequence: CASKTRGGTDTQYF. The chain has TRBV19 and TRBJ2-3; D might be TRBD1 or TRBD2, each matching 6 bases. V dropped 7 bases and J dropped 1 base, with 12 bases sitting between them. Germline V gene sequence: CDR1 LNHDA, CDR2 SQIVND (reference sequence). This CDR3 contains 14 residues.

J is TRBJ1-5 and V is TRBV19, with TRBD1 as a possible D gene (5 bases). V was shortened by 6 bases and J by 2 bases, with 11 bases between the two germline ends. This CDR3 is built from 14 residues. The V gene's germline CDR1 is LNHDA and CDR2 SQIVND (reference sequence). The CDR3 DNA reads TGTGCCAGTAGCATGACGGGGGGCAATCAGCCCCAGCATTTT. It codes for CASSMTGGNQPQHF.

To note about this clonotype: As the CDR3 is not closed by the conserved phenylalanine or tryptophan, this likely results from a read error. V and J are TRBV3-1 and TRBJ2-7; possible D gene TRBD1, 5 bases. CDR1 and CDR2 from the germline V gene are LGHDT and YNNKEL (reference sequence). The ends were cut back, 4 bases at V and 2 bases at J, with 15 bases in the middle. The CDR3 has 15 amino acids. The CDR3 protein is CASSPELQGPYEQYS. For the CDR3, the DNA is TGTGCCAGCAGCCCCGAGCTCCAGGGCCCCTACGAGCAGTACTCC.

This chain uses TRBV2 with TRBJ1-5; D is ambiguous. The germline V gene encodes CDR1 SNHLY and CDR2 FYNNEI. The CDR3 has 13 amino acids. Trimming removed 2 bases from V and 4 bases from J, with 6 bases in between. CDR3 DNA sequence: TGTGCCAGCAGTGAAATGGGGAATCAGCCCCAGCATTTT. It specifies CASSEMGNQPQHF. The full variable domain, its missing parts supplied by reference TRBV2 and TRBJ1-5, is EPEVTQTPSHQVTQMGQEVILRCVPISNHLYFYWYRQILGQKVEFLVSFYNNEISEKSEIFDDQFSVERPDGSNFTLKIRSTKLEDSAMYFCASSEMGNQPQHFGDGTRLSIL.

The CDR3 region is CASSLTTANYGYTF. The CDR3 DNA is TGCGCCAGCAGCTTAACGACAGCCAACTATGGCTACACCTTC. The V gene is TRBV5-1, the J gene TRBJ1-2; weak D call: TRBD1 (5 bases). The CDR3 spans 14 residues. V was shortened by 2 bases and J by 2 bases, with 10 bases between the two germline ends. The germline gives CDR1 SGHRS, CDR2 YFSETQ.

This clonotype was seen repeatedly, ten times or more. This chain links TRBV25-1 with TRBJ2-3; 9 bases line up with TRBD1. The length of the CDR3 is 14 residues. J was trimmed by 3 bases and V by 10 bases; bases with no gene match: 8. Germline-derived CDR1 and CDR2 are MGHDK and SYGVNS. DNA for the CDR3: TGTGCCACCTCCCGGGACAGGGTTACAGATACGCAGTATTTT. Its translation: CATSRDRVTDTQYF.

This clonotype was picked up many times. V and J are TRBV24-1 and TRBJ2-5; 12 bases are a match to TRBD2. The CDR3 is 18 residues long. The germline V gene encodes CDR1 KGHDR and CDR2 SFDVKD. V lost 3 bases to trimming and J lost 2 bases; unmatched junction nucleotides: 9. The CDR3 DNA follows: TGTGCCACCAGTGATCCTCCGACTAGCGGGAGTTGGCAAGAGACCCAGTACTTC. This gives the protein CATSDPPTSGSWQETQYF.

This clonotype was found a few times. J is TRBJ1-5 and V is TRBV20-1; D may be TRBD1 (5 bases). Germline V gene sequence: CDR1 DFQATT, CDR2 SNEGSKA (reference sequence). With 7 bases removed from V and 7 bases from J, the gap between germline ends came to 14 bases. The CDR3 runs 12 residues. The CDR3 coding sequence is TGCAGTGTGACGGGGCTCGGCCAGCCCCAGCATTTT. It is translated as CSVTGLGQPQHF.

This clonotype was seen repeatedly, ten times or more. V usage is TRBV7-2 and J usage is TRBJ1-5; 9 bases are a match to TRBD1. V lost 5 bases and J lost 5; bases outside the gene matches: 10. Germline assignment: CDR1 SGHTA and CDR2 FQGNSA. This CDR3 comprises 16 residues. The CDR3 region has the DNA TGTGCCAGCAGCCTACTACAGGGGGCTTCCTATCAGCCCCAGCATTTT. It codes for CASSLLQGASYQPQHF.

V is TRBV2 and J is TRBJ2-7; 10 bases are a match to TRBD2. This CDR3 is built from 14 residues. With V trimmed by 6 bases and J by 6 bases, 8 bases remained unmatched. The germline V gene has CDR1 SNHLY and CDR2 FYNNEI. In DNA form, the CDR3 reads TGTGCCAGCAGGGCCGGGACTAGCGCTGGCGAGCAGTACTTC. Protein sequence: CASRAGTSAGEQYF.